The entry that follows covers one T cell receptor beta chain sequence. Antigen unknown. Repertoires were generated with immunoSEQ multiplex PCR, while TCRdb's copy carries only in-frame clones and drops some. The sample holds about 91,000 clones, around 90% seen once. This record belongs to a study of graft-versus-host responses after intestinal transplantation. Study context: All of the recipients had induction that used anti-thymocyte globulin, then tacrolimus and steroids for roughly three years.

CDR1 and CDR2 from the germline V gene are SGHNT and YYREEE (reference sequence). The V end lost 3 bases, the J end lost 1 base, and 9 bases lay between the germline ends. The CDR3 length is 14 residues. The receptor's source is a human donor who was the organ donor for an intestinal transplant. The J gene is TRBJ2-3, the V gene TRBV5-4; D unresolved. Source: unstimulated CD4+ T cells sorted from spleen or lymph node cells, taken before transplant. Here the CDR3 reads CASSSPTGTDTQYF. CDR3 coding DNA: TGTGCCAGCAGCTCCCCCACAGGCACAGATACGCAGTATTTT.